The 6 T cell receptor beta chains presented below share a single source sample, sequenced in a study of OX40 agonist ivuxolimab in advanced cancers. Assay used: immunoSEQ multiplex PCR; TCRdb lists only in-frame clones, some missing. Of 15,000 to 20,000 clones listed, less than 85% are singletons. Sample: CD4+ or CD8+ T cells sorted from blood, taken in a trial of the OX40 agonist ivuxolimab. Source of these receptors: an adult with an advanced solid tumor such as melanoma, head and neck, liver or kidney cancer.

J is TRBJ1-2 and V is TRBV7-9, with 9 bases aligning to TRBD1. CDR3 length: 14 residues. The V gene's germline CDR1 is SEHNR and CDR2 FQNEAQ (reference sequence). Trimming cost V 4 bases and J 6 bases; bases outside gene matches: 6. CDR3 bases: TGTGCCAGCAGCTCGCCGGGACAGGGTGATGGCTACACCTTC. The encoded protein is CASSSPGQGDGYTF.

The chain links TRBV15 to TRBJ1-5; D is unresolved. The CDR3 has 15 residues. V lost 1 base, J lost 1 base, and 8 bases lay in between. In germline, CDR1 is LNHNV, CDR2 YYDKDF (reference sequence). CDR3 bases: TGTGCCACCAGCAGAGTTCCCCTGAGCAATCAGCCCCAGCATTTT. It is translated as CATSRVPLSNQPQHF.

The chain has TRBV27 and TRBJ2-3, with D unclear. The CDR3 is 12 amino acids. Trimming removed 1 base from V and 5 bases from J, with 4 bases in between. CDR1 MNHEY and CDR2 SMNVEV come from the germline V gene (reference sequence). The CDR3 DNA is TGTGCCAGCAGTTTATGGGGAGATACGCAGTATTTT. This translates into CASSLWGDTQYF.

This clone occurred once. This chain uses TRBV19 with TRBJ2-1; 10 bases fit TRBD2. Germline V gene sequence: CDR1 LNHDA, CDR2 SQIVND (reference sequence). CDR3 length equals 16 residues. V trimming: 3 bases; J trimming: 0 bases; junction bases outside the gene matches: 2. The CDR3 is CASSIPSGSSYNEQFF. DNA of the CDR3: TGTGCCAGTAGTATCCCTAGCGGGAGCTCCTACAATGAGCAGTTCTTC.

V is TRBV4-1 and J is TRBJ2-6, with D tentatively TRBD1 (6 bases). The CDR3 has 18 amino acids. V was pared by 3 bases and J by 0 bases, with 15 bases between. Germline loops: CDR1 MGHRA, CDR2 YSYEKL. Here the CDR3 DNA reads TGCGCCAGCAGCCAGGTCACCGGGACATTCTCTGGGGCCAACGTCCTGACTTTC. Protein sequence: CASSQVTGTFSGANVLTF.

The chain employs TRBV5-4 and TRBJ2-7; D is ambiguous. The CDR3 totals 15 residues. Looked up from germline, CDR1 is SGHNT and CDR2 is YYREEE (reference sequence). The V end was cut by 0 bases, the J end by 1 base, with 11 bases between. The CDR3 DNA is TGTGCCAGCAGCTTGGCCGACGGCTATTCCTACGAGCAGTACTTC. Protein sequence: CASSLADGYSYEQYF.